Below, 26 T cell receptor beta chains from the same sample are listed, as sequenced in a study of T cells in Graves' hyperthyroidism and ophthalmopathy. Amplified TCR beta CDR3 regions derived from RNA transcripts. RT-PCR in the first round (using the HTBI primer set) targeted the TCR CDR3. TCRdb fed the multiplex PCR reads into MiXCR, producing one record per CDR3 protein. The sample has around 690,000 distinct CDR3 sequences, about 18% seen once; the top ten hold around 16%. Material for sequencing was blood. Receptors were obtained from a man aged 45-65 years with Graves' hyperthyroidism.

The sample holds many counts of this clonotype. The rearrangement uses TRBV12-3 or TRBV12-4 and TRBJ1-5; 8 bases are shared with TRBD1. This CDR3 spans 15 amino acids. V was clipped by 6 bases and J by 1 base; unmatched bases: 5. In DNA form, the CDR3 reads TGTGCCAGCAGGAACCAGGGGGCAAGCAATCAGCCCCAGCATTTT. Translating it yields CASRNQGASNQPQHF.

This clonotype came up many times. The chain recombines TRBV20-1 with TRBJ1-2, with a weak D call TRBD1 (6 bases). CDR3 size: 14 residues. V was clipped by 3 bases and J by 4 bases, with 15 bases between them. Germline-derived CDR1 and CDR2 are DFQATT and SNEGSKA (reference sequence). The CDR3, as DNA: TGCAGTGCTAGCTCGCGACAGGATAGCTATGGCTACACCTTC. Translating it yields CSASSRQDSYGYTF.

The rearrangement uses TRBV7-8 and TRBJ2-1; the match to TRBD2 covers 7 bases. The CDR3 sequence is 15 residues long. V dropped 5 bases and J dropped 5; count of bases not matched to a gene: 9. Germline assignment: CDR1 SGHVS and CDR2 FQNEAQ. CDR3 DNA: TGTGCCAGCAGCCCAACAGCGGGATCCCACAATGAGCAGTTCTTC. It encodes CASSPTAGSHNEQFF.

This clonotype was recorded at least ten times. This sequence joins TRBV20-1 and TRBJ1-2; D is perhaps TRBD1 (6 bases). Trimming took 1 base from V and 5 from J, leaving 8 bases between them. CDR1 is DFQATT, CDR2 SNEGSKA, per germline (reference sequence). CDR3 length equals 12 residues. This CDR3 is CSARGTVYGYTF. For the CDR3, the DNA is TGCAGTGCTAGAGGGACAGTTTATGGCTACACCTTC.

This clonotype was counted ten times or more. The chain is built from TRBV6-5 and TRBJ1-1; D is undetermined. The CDR3 length is 15 residues. The germline V gene encodes CDR1 MNHEY and CDR2 SVGAGI. V shed 2 bases and J shed 5 bases, with 15 bases lying between them. In DNA, the CDR3 is TGTGCCAGCAGTTACCTTGGACCCACCTGGACTGAAGCTTTCTTT. Its protein product is CASSYLGPTWTEAFF.

This chain joins TRBV5-1 and TRBJ1-5, with D unresolved. Between the trimmed V and J ends, which lost 4 bases and 2 bases, there was a span of 10 bases. The CDR3 runs 14 residues. The germline V gene has CDR1 SGHRS and CDR2 YFSETQ. The CDR3 sequence is CASSQDTGNQPQHF. In DNA, the CDR3 is TGCGCCAGCAGCCAAGACACGGGCAATCAGCCCCAGCATTTT. The full variable domain, in which reference TRBV5-1 and TRBJ1-5 provide the parts outside the CDR3, is KAGVTQTPRYLIKTRGQQVTLSCSPISGHRSVSWYQQTPGQGLQFLFEYFSETQRNKGNFPGRFSGRQFSNSRSEMNVSTLELGDSALYLCASSQDTGNQPQHFGDGTRLSIL.

CDR3 in DNA: TGTGCCAGTACTAGAATGGACGGCACTGAAGCTTTCTTT. Its protein product is CASTRMDGTEAFF. The chain couples TRBV19 to TRBJ1-1; no definite D call. CDR1 is LNHDA and CDR2 is SQIVND in the germline V gene (reference sequence). CDR3 size: 13 residues. V lost 7 bases and J lost 4, with 13 bases in between.

This clonotype was counted between two and nine times. This chain uses TRBV5-4 with TRBJ1-1; possible D gene TRBD1, 6 bases. Looked up from germline, CDR1 is SGHNT and CDR2 is YYREEE (reference sequence). Trimming took off 10 bases at V and 4 bases at J, with 20 bases between the two ends. The CDR3 is 14 amino acids. The DNA for the CDR3 is TGTGCCTCCCGGACCCTTAGGGGGGGCACTGAAGCTTTCTTT. It specifies CASRTLRGGTEAFF.

This clonotype came up many times. The gene calls are TRBV6-1 and TRBJ2-7, with 9 bases that match TRBD2. This CDR3 spans 16 amino acids. Germline V gene lookup returns CDR1 MNHNS and CDR2 SASEGT. Trimming took 4 bases from V and 1 from J; bases not matched to a gene: 8. The CDR3 protein is CASSVWPSGNSYEQYF. CDR3 bases: TGTGCCAGCAGTGTTTGGCCTAGCGGGAATTCCTACGAGCAGTACTTC.

This clonotype appeared a few times. The genes are TRBV6-1 and TRBJ2-2; D not certain. Germline-derived CDR1 and CDR2 are MNHNS and SASEGT. The V end lost 8 bases, the J end lost 3 bases, and 7 bases lay between the germline ends. The CDR3 contains 12 residues. The CDR3 loop reads CASWSDTGELFF. CDR3 in DNA: TGTGCCAGCTGGTCGGACACCGGGGAGCTGTTTTTT.

This clonotype has at least ten counts. The V and J genes are TRBV11-2 and TRBJ2-1; TRBD2 agrees at 7 bases. Germline CDR1 reads SGHAT; CDR2 reads FQNNGV. The CDR3 is 16 residues long. V lost 3 bases to trimming and J lost 5 bases; unmatched junction nucleotides: 10. The CDR3 reads CASSFGGIPGNNEQFF. The DNA of the CDR3 is TGTGCCAGCAGCTTCGGGGGGATCCCTGGAAACAATGAGCAGTTCTTC.

This clonotype occurred a few times. The genes are TRBV6-1 and TRBJ1-4; 7 bases match TRBD1. The CDR3 totals 15 residues. Germline CDR1 is MNHNS and CDR2 is SASEGT. Unmatched junction bases numbered 11, after V lost 6 bases and J lost 7 bases. The CDR3 sequence: CASRGTGESSEKLFF. As DNA, the CDR3 is TGTGCCAGCAGGGGAACAGGGGAGTCGAGTGAAAAACTGTTTTTT.

This clonotype was counted ten times or more. V and J are TRBV7-2 and TRBJ2-7; D remains ambiguous. Germline V lookup: CDR1 SGHTA, CDR2 FQGNSA. The CDR3 covers 15 residues. V gave up 3 bases and J gave up 3 bases, with 15 bases separating them. In DNA form, the CDR3 reads TGTGCCAGCAGCTTCAACATTCCCCTCCACTACGAGCAGTACTTC. Translated: CASSFNIPLHYEQYF.

In this sample, this clonotype turned up many times. CDR3 sequence (DNA): TGTGCCAGCAAAGGGGACAGCACCGTGGCGAAAGAGCAGTACTTC. This gives the protein CASKGDSTVAKEQYF. The V and J genes are TRBV2 and TRBJ2-7; 7 bases align to TRBD1. Germline CDR1 reads SNHLY; CDR2 reads FYNNEI. V was pared by 7 bases and J by 7 bases, with 16 bases of the junction left unmatched. CDR3 length: 15 amino acids.

This clonotype was counted many times. The chain employs TRBV28 and TRBJ2-7; no definite D call. CDR3 length: 15 residues. The germline V gene has CDR1 MDHEN and CDR2 SYDVKM. The V and J ends lost 3 bases and 4 bases respectively, with 16 bases between them. CDR3 in amino acids: CASSFPLSTTYEQYF. CDR3 nucleotide sequence: TGTGCCAGCAGTTTCCCCCTATCTACCACGTACGAGCAGTACTTC.

This clonotype came up a few times. The V and J genes are TRBV18 and TRBJ2-7; D unclear. There are 15 residues in the CDR3. The germline V gene encodes CDR1 KGHSH and CDR2 LQKENI. V lost 0 bases, J lost 1 base, and 10 bases lay in between. CDR3 coding DNA: TGTGCCAGCTCACCACCAGGCTTTTTTTCCTACGAGCAGTACTTC. It translates to CASSPPGFFSYEQYF.

With regard to this clonotype: It may be a read error: a sequence one base away is much more abundant. The V gene is TRBV6-1, the J gene TRBJ2-3; 7 bases line up with TRBD2. There are 16 residues in the CDR3. J gave up 1 base and V 5 bases, and 9 bases lay outside the gene matches. Germline lookup yields CDR1 MNHNS and CDR2 SASEGT. The CDR3 nucleotides read TGTGCCAGCAGTAAAGGACTAGTCTCAGGCACAGATACGCAGTATTTT. As protein: CASSKGLVSGTDTQYF.

The chain is built from TRBV11-3 and TRBJ2-2; no clear D. The CDR3 length is 15 residues. From germline, CDR1 is SGHNT and CDR2 YENEEA. V shed 3 bases and J shed 1 base, with 9 bases lying between them. CDR3 in DNA: TGTGCCAGCAGCTTGTCCGACCAGAACACCGGGGAGCTGTTTTTT. The encoded protein is CASSLSDQNTGELFF. Based on the CDR3 plus reference TRBV11-3 and TRBJ2-2, the full variable domain is EAGVVQSPRYKIIEKKQPVAFWCNPISGHNTLYWYLQNLGQGPELLIRYENEEAVDDSQLPKDRFSAERLKGVDSTLKIQPAELGDSAVYLCASSLSDQNTGELFFGEGSRLTVL.

This clonotype was found many times. V and J are TRBV3-1 and TRBJ1-1; a possible D gene is TRBD1 (6 bases). V was trimmed by 2 bases and J by 0 bases, leaving 10 bases between them. This CDR3 contains 15 residues. Germline V gene lookup returns CDR1 LGHDT and CDR2 YNNKEL (reference sequence). The CDR3 coding sequence is TGTGCCAGCAGCCAATCAGGACAGCTGAACACTGAAGCTTTCTTT. Residues: CASSQSGQLNTEAFF.

This clonotype was seen ten or more times. This chain uses TRBV10-2 with TRBJ1-2; 7 positions agree with TRBD1. Looked up from germline, CDR1 is WSHSY and CDR2 is SAAADI. Trimming removed 8 bases from V and 5 bases from J; junction bases left unmatched: 5. The length of the CDR3 is 12 residues. The CDR3 sequence: CASGPTGYGYTF. The CDR3 region has the DNA TGCGCCAGCGGACCGACAGGGTATGGCTACACCTTC.

This clonotype appeared many times. The chain carries TRBV18 and TRBJ2-7, with D uncertain. V was cut by 6 bases and J by 1 base, with 16 bases left in between. The CDR3 has 15 residues. Germline assignment: CDR1 KGHSH and CDR2 LQKENI. CDR3 protein: CASSPSRSQSYEQYF. DNA for the CDR3: TGTGCCAGCTCCCCCAGTCGGTCACAATCCTACGAGCAGTACTTC. Variable domain in full (rest from reference TRBV18 and TRBJ2-7): NAGVMQNPRHLVRRRGQEARLRCSPMKGHSHVYWYRQLPEEGLKFMVYLQKENIIDESGMPKERFSAEFPKEGPSILRIQQVVRGDSAAYFCASSPSRSQSYEQYFGPGTRLTVT.

This clonotype was observed a few times. The V gene is TRBV28, the J gene TRBJ2-7, with D possibly matching TRBD2 (7 bases). Trimming shortened V by 8 bases and J by 5 bases, and 16 bases separated the two germline ends. CDR1 and CDR2 (germline): MDHEN, SYDVKM. CDR3 size: 13 residues. Here the CDR3 reads CASRKRGANEQYF. The CDR3 DNA reads as TGTGCCAGCCGCAAACGGGGGGCCAACGAGCAGTACTTC.

This chain uses TRBV4-1 with TRBJ2-5; 7 bases are a match to TRBD1. Trimming took 0 bases from V and 5 from J; bases not matched to a gene: 6. Looked up from germline, CDR1 is MGHRA and CDR2 is YSYEKL. This CDR3 contains 15 residues. CDR3 protein: CASSQDEGARETQYF. In DNA, the CDR3 is TGCGCCAGCAGCCAAGACGAGGGGGCCAGGGAGACCCAGTACTTC.

J is TRBJ2-1 and V is TRBV9, with 9 bases matching TRBD1. J gave up 7 bases and V 2 bases, and 7 bases lay outside the gene matches. Germline V gene sequence: CDR1 SGDLS, CDR2 YYNGEE. The CDR3 has 15 amino acids. CDR3 in DNA: TGTGCCAGCAGCGTTGTTGGGACAGGGCCAAATGAGCAGTTCTTC. It specifies CASSVVGTGPNEQFF.

There are many counts of this clonotype. This chain uses TRBV27 with TRBJ1-5; D uncertain. Trimming cost V 5 bases and J 4 bases, with 12 bases left between them. From germline, CDR1 is MNHEY and CDR2 SMNVEV (reference sequence). The CDR3 contains 14 residues. The DNA of the CDR3 is TGTGCCAGCAGTCCCACGTCCCTTAATCAGCCCCAGCATTTT. It specifies CASSPTSLNQPQHF.

Details on this clonotype: A much larger clone sits a single nucleotide away, making a read error possible. CDR3 sequence reads: CATSELAAGELFF. The CDR3 region has the DNA TGTGCCACCAGTGAACTAGCGGCCGGGGAGCTGTTTTTT. This chain links TRBV10-3 with TRBJ2-2, with 8 bases matching TRBD2. The CDR3 is 13 amino acids. Germline V gene lookup returns CDR1 ENHRY and CDR2 SYGVKD.